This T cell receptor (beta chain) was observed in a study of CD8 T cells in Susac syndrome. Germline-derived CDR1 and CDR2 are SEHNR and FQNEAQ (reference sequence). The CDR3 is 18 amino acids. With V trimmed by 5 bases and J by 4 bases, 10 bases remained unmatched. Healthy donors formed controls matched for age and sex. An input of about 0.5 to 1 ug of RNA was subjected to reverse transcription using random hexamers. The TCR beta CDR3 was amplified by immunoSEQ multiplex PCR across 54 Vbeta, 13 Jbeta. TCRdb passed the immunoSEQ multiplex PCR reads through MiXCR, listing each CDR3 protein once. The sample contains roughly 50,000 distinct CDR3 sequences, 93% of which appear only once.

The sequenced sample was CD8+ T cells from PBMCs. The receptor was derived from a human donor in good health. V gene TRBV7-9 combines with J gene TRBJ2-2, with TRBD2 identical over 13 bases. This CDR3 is CASSPRTSGSWSTGELFF. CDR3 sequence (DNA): TGTGCCAGCAGCCCCCGGACTAGCGGGAGTTGGTCCACCGGGGAGCTGTTTTTT.